The 10 T cell receptor beta chains presented below share a single source sample, sequenced in a study of blood T cell repertoires in COVID-19. TCRdb's copy holds only in-frame clones and misses some; the assay was immunoSEQ multiplex PCR. Of some 45,000 clones listed, about 86% are singletons. What was sequenced was peripheral blood. The receptors derive from a human donor in a cohort sampled during active COVID-19.

This chain links TRBV6-6 with TRBJ2-1; a weak D match, TRBD2 (5 bases). V shed 7 bases and J shed 9 bases, with 10 bases lying between them. The CDR3 contains 11 residues. Germline-derived CDR1 and CDR2 are MNHNY and SVGAGI (reference sequence). The CDR3 region has the DNA TGTGCCAGCACCAATGAGGGTGAGCAGTTCTTC. Encoded protein: CASTNEGEQFF.

The rearrangement uses TRBV4-1 and TRBJ2-7; D might be TRBD1 (6 bases). CDR3 size: 15 residues. V lost 3 bases and J lost 0, with 12 bases in between. CDR1 and CDR2 from the germline V gene are MGHRA and YSYEKL. The CDR3 loop is CASSHVTGLSYEQYF. The CDR3 coding sequence is TGCGCCAGCAGCCACGTAACAGGGCTCTCCTACGAGCAGTACTTC.

The V gene is TRBV23-1, the J gene TRBJ1-1; 7 positions match TRBD1. TRBV23-1 is assigned to the ORF class and has an uncertain function. This CDR3 is built from 14 residues. J was trimmed by 6 bases and V by 2 bases; bases with no gene match: 6. The chain's CDR3 is CASSQTDRAAEAFF. In DNA form, the CDR3 reads TGCGCCAGCAGTCAAACCGACAGGGCGGCTGAAGCTTTCTTT.

The gene calls are TRBV6-2 or TRBV6-3 and TRBJ2-1; 15 bases match TRBD2. CDR1 and CDR2 (germline): MNHEY, SVGEGT. V dropped 5 bases and J dropped 9; count of bases not matched to a gene: 5. The CDR3 runs 15 residues. The CDR3 sequence: CASSHPGLAGGEQFF. Written as DNA, the CDR3 is TGTGCCAGCAGTCACCCGGGACTAGCGGGGGGTGAGCAGTTCTTC.

This clone came up a few times. In the same sample, other DNA sequences code for this CDR3. This sequence joins TRBV19 and TRBJ2-2; TRBD2 aligns across 10 bases. V trimming: 5 bases; J trimming: 4 bases; junction bases outside the gene matches: 7. Germline CDR1 reads LNHDA; CDR2 reads SQIVND (reference sequence). CDR3 length: 16 residues. The CDR3 reads CASSSSGGAGTGELFF. DNA of the CDR3: TGTGCCAGTAGTTCCAGCGGGGGGGCGGGCACCGGGGAGCTGTTTTTT.

V usage is TRBV15 and J usage is TRBJ1-4; no firm D call. In germline, CDR1 is LNHNV, CDR2 YYDKDF (reference sequence). The V gene lost 3 bases and the J gene lost 12 bases, with 11 bases spanning the gap. The CDR3 consists of 12 residues. The CDR3 here is CATSRPGGELFF. CDR3 in DNA: TGTGCCACCAGCAGGCCGGGTGGAGAACTGTTTTTT.

For this clone: This CDR3 is also generated by other DNA sequences in the sample. The rearrangement uses TRBV19 and TRBJ2-7, with D perhaps TRBD1 (6 bases). The CDR3 has 14 residues. The germline gives CDR1 LNHDA, CDR2 SQIVND (reference sequence). The ends were cut back, 3 bases at V and 1 base at J, with 10 bases in the middle. CDR3 sequence (DNA): TGTGCCAGTAGTATCAGGGGTTCGTCCTACGAGCAGTACTTC. Its protein product is CASSIRGSSYEQYF.

The chain is built from TRBV9 and TRBJ2-2, with a possible D match to TRBD2 (5 bases). The CDR3 totals 16 residues. Germline CDR1 reads SGDLS; CDR2 reads YYNGEE. V shed 6 bases and J shed 4 bases, with 19 bases lying between them. As DNA, the CDR3 is TGTGCCAGCACCTCCGGAGCGGCCGCTCTCACCGGGGAGCTGTTTTTT. Amino acid sequence: CASTSGAAALTGELFF.

V gene TRBV6-7 combines with J gene TRBJ1-1; no firm D call. TRBV6-7 is marked as an open reading frame, function uncertain. Trimming removed 0 bases at V and 4 bases at J, with 9 bases between. This CDR3 is 14 amino acids long. The CDR3 region has the DNA TGTGCCAGCAGTTACTCGGGCCGAACCACTGAAGCTTTCTTT. Residues: CASSYSGRTTEAFF.

This clone was found once. V is TRBV14 and J is TRBJ2-3; maybe TRBD1 (5 bases). V lost 1 base and J lost 2, with 10 bases in between. The CDR3 has 15 amino acids. Germline values: CDR1 SGHDN, CDR2 FVKESK. The CDR3 DNA follows: TGTGCCAGCAGCCAAGTTAACAGGTTCACAGATACGCAGTATTTT. It translates to CASSQVNRFTDTQYF.